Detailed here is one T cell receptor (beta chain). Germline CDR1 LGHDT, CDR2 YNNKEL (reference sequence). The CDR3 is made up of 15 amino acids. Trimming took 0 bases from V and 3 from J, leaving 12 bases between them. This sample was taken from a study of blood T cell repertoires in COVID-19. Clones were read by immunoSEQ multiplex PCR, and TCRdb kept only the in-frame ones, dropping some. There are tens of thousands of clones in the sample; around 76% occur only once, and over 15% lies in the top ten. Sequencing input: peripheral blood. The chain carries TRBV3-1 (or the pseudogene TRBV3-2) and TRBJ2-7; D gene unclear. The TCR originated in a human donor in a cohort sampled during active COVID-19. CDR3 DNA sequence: TGTGCCAGCAGCCAAGAACAGACACCACTCTACGAGCAGTACTTC. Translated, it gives CASSQEQTPLYEQYF.